What follows are 26 T cell receptor beta chains derived from one specimen sequenced in a study of T cell responses to AZD1222 COVID-19 vaccine. Sequenced by immunoSEQ multiplex PCR; TCRdb stores in-frame clones only, minus some. The sample has nearly 90,000 clones; approximately 88% are singletons. This sample comprised peripheral blood, obtained on day 0 of AZD1222 vaccination. These receptors came from an adult in good health.

The V call is TRBV20-1, the J call TRBJ2-1; D is uncertain. Germline CDR1 is DFQATT and CDR2 is SNEGSKA (reference sequence). Deletions cut 3 bases from V and 6 bases from J, with 6 bases between. This CDR3 is 11 amino acids long. CDR3 loop: CSARSINEQFF. The CDR3 region has the DNA TGCAGTGCTAGGTCCATCAATGAGCAGTTCTTC.

The chain uses TRBV5-1 and TRBJ2-1; a possible D gene is TRBD2 (6 bases). The CDR3 has 15 residues. Germline CDR1 is SGHRS and CDR2 is YFSETQ. V was shortened by 4 bases and J by 7 bases, with 18 bases between the two germline ends. CDR3 sequence reads: CASSPRLGKGNEQFF. In DNA, the CDR3 is TGCGCCAGCAGCCCAAGACTAGGGAAAGGGAATGAGCAGTTCTTC.

The chain combines TRBV5-1 with TRBJ1-2; possible D gene TRBD1, 5 bases. Germline CDR1 SGHRS, CDR2 YFSETQ. The CDR3 runs to 14 residues. V lost 1 base, J lost 6 bases, and 13 bases lay in between. The CDR3 region has the DNA TGCGCCAGCAGCTTGCTTTTGGGGCGGGATGGCTACACCTTC. Residues: CASSLLLGRDGYTF. Full variable domain (rest looked up from reference TRBV5-1 and TRBJ1-2): KAGVTQTPRYLIKTRGQQVTLSCSPISGHRSVSWYQQTPGQGLQFLFEYFSETQRNKGNFPGRFSGRQFSNSRSEMNVSTLELGDSALYLCASSLLLGRDGYTFGSGTRLTVV.

This chain uses TRBV28 with TRBJ2-7; 11 positions match TRBD1. The V segment lost 3 bases and the J segment 5 bases; nucleotides outside the gene matches: 6. CDR1 is MDHEN and CDR2 is SYDVKM in the germline V gene. The CDR3 loop spans 15 amino acids. This CDR3 is CASSFGQGAPHEQYF. In nucleotides, the CDR3 is TGTGCCAGCAGTTTTGGACAGGGGGCGCCCCACGAGCAGTACTTC.

This chain joins TRBV3-1 (or the pseudogene TRBV3-2) and TRBJ1-1; D gene unclear. The germline V gene has CDR1 LGHDT and CDR2 YNNKEL (reference sequence). Deletions cut 4 bases from V and 1 base from J, with 10 bases between. The CDR3 runs 14 residues. The CDR3 DNA is TGTGCCAGCAGCCGGAGGGTGGCGAACACTGAAGCTTTCTTT. It is translated as CASSRRVANTEAFF.

The rearrangement joins TRBV27 to TRBJ2-7; tentative D call: TRBD1 (5 bases). The germline V gene encodes CDR1 MNHEY and CDR2 SMNVEV (reference sequence). The CDR3 consists of 15 residues. V was clipped by 3 bases and J by 1 base, with 13 bases between them. The CDR3 coding sequence is TGTGCCAGCAGTTTGTATTGGGGCAGTTCCTACGAGCAGTACTTC. Protein product: CASSLYWGSSYEQYF.

CDR3 amino acids: CASSLDSNTGELFF. CDR3 coding DNA: TGTGCCAGCAGCTTGGATTCGAACACCGGGGAGCTGTTTTTT. The J gene is TRBJ2-2, the V gene TRBV5-4; no reliable D call. The germline V and J ends were trimmed by 0 bases and 0 bases, with 3 bases remaining between them. Germline-derived CDR1 and CDR2 are SGHNT and YYREEE (reference sequence). The CDR3 spans 14 residues.

CDR3 sequence: CASIGSLWGYTF. CDR3 sequence (DNA): TGTGCCAGCATAGGAAGCCTCTGGGGCTACACCTTC. The chain combines TRBV28 with TRBJ1-2; D ambiguous. Germline CDR1 MDHEN, CDR2 SYDVKM. Trimming removed 7 bases at V and 8 bases at J, with 14 bases between. CDR3 length: 12 residues.

The rearrangement joins TRBV19 to TRBJ1-5, with TRBD1 identical over 7 bases. This CDR3 is built from 15 residues. Looked up from germline, CDR1 is LNHDA and CDR2 is SQIVND (reference sequence). Germline trimming cut 7 bases from V and 2 bases from J; bases unmatched to any gene: 8. As DNA, the CDR3 is TGTGCCAGTACCCCAGGGGGGTCTCGCAATCAGCCCCAGCATTTT. As protein: CASTPGGSRNQPQHF.

This sequence joins TRBV27 and TRBJ1-3, with D maybe TRBD1 (6 bases). This CDR3 contains 15 residues. In germline, CDR1 is MNHEY, CDR2 SMNVEV (reference sequence). Trimming cost V 6 bases and J 1 base, with 13 bases left between them. The CDR3, as DNA: TGTGCCAGCAGCCGGGGGGCCGATTCTGGAAACACCATATATTTT. Amino acids: CASSRGADSGNTIYF.

The genes are TRBV5-1 and TRBJ2-7, with 8 bases identical to TRBD2. The germline V gene has CDR1 SGHRS and CDR2 YFSETQ. This CDR3 contains 15 residues. V gave up 0 bases and J gave up 0 bases; unmatched junction bases: 2. CDR3 region: CASSLVAGGSYEQYF. The DNA for the CDR3 is TGCGCCAGCAGCTTGGTCGCGGGAGGCTCCTACGAGCAGTACTTC.

V and J are TRBV28 and TRBJ1-2, with 8 nucleotides matching TRBD1. Losses at the gene ends were 6 bases for V and 4 bases for J; bases not matched to a gene: 7. Germline CDR1 is MDHEN and CDR2 is SYDVKM. CDR3 length: 14 amino acids. This CDR3 reads CASRRQGSSYGYTF. The CDR3 coding sequence is TGTGCCAGCAGGAGACAGGGGAGTAGCTATGGCTACACCTTC.

The chain has TRBV2 and TRBJ2-3; no reliable D call. This CDR3 is 15 amino acids long. Trimming removed 6 bases at V and 1 base at J, with 14 bases between. The germline CDR1 and CDR2 sequences are SNHLY and FYNNEI. CDR3 residues: CASSPRQIGTDTQYF. The CDR3 DNA is TGTGCCAGCAGCCCTAGACAAATTGGCACAGATACGCAGTATTTT.

V gene TRBV10-2 combines with J gene TRBJ1-5; no reliable D call. The CDR3 totals 14 residues. Germline lookup yields CDR1 WSHSY and CDR2 SAAADI. The V and J ends lost 0 bases and 4 bases respectively, with 7 bases between them. The CDR3 bases are TGCGCCAGCAGTGAGTCTTCTCTTAATCAGCCCCAGCATTTT. This encodes CASSESSLNQPQHF.

The chain links TRBV18 to TRBJ2-7; D perhaps matches TRBD1 (6 bases). Germline V gives CDR1 KGHSH, CDR2 LQKENI. V was shortened by 6 bases and J by 3 bases, with 27 bases between the two germline ends. This CDR3 contains 18 residues. The DNA for the CDR3 is TGTGCCAGCTCCCCCTTCCCGCCGGGACAAAATGGGGACTACGAGCAGTACTTC. It specifies CASSPFPPGQNGDYEQYF.

This chain links TRBV4-3 with TRBJ1-1, with 7 bases aligning to TRBD1. Trimming at V came to 3 bases and at J to 3 bases, leaving 1 base not matched to a gene. This CDR3 has 13 residues. Per germline, CDR1 LGHNA and CDR2 YSLEER. CDR3: CASSQDRYTEAFF. The DNA for the CDR3 is TGCGCCAGCAGCCAGGACAGGTACACTGAAGCTTTCTTT.

V is TRBV5-3 and J is TRBJ2-5; no clear D gene. TRBV5-3 is an open reading frame, and its role is uncertain. V was pared by 4 bases and J by 0 bases, with 10 bases between. CDR3 size: 14 residues. In nucleotides, the CDR3 is TGTGCCAGAAGCCCGAATCAGAACCAAGAGACCCAGTACTTC. Protein product: CARSPNQNQETQYF.

The chain carries TRBV28 and TRBJ1-1; 7 nucleotides line up with TRBD1. This CDR3 has 15 residues. V dropped 9 bases and J dropped 0; count of bases not matched to a gene: 10. CDR1 and CDR2 (germline): MDHEN, SYDVKM. CDR3 coding DNA: TGTGCCAGTCATAGGGGGGGGACAGTGAACACTGAAGCTTTCTTT. Its translation is CASHRGGTVNTEAFF.

CDR3 nucleotide sequence: TGTGCCAGCAGTCGACGGACAGGAGGGGAGACCCAGTACTTC. This sequence encodes CASSRRTGGETQYF. The chain has TRBV27 and TRBJ2-5, with a tentative D call TRBD1 (7 bases). The CDR3 is made up of 14 amino acids. Germline V gene sequence: CDR1 MNHEY, CDR2 SMNVEV (reference sequence). V gave up 5 bases and J gave up 5 bases, with 15 bases separating them.

The J gene is TRBJ1-6, the V gene TRBV21-1; the tabulated D call, TRBD1, remains unverified against the DNA. TRBV21-1 is a pseudogene locus. The CDR3 runs to 15 residues. This CDR3 reads CASKGRTGATSPLHF. The CDR3, as DNA: TGTGCCAGTAAAGGGCGGACAGGGGCCACTTCACCCCTCCACTTT.

The V call is TRBV7-8, the J call TRBJ2-7; D is unresolved. Trimming took 2 bases from V and 7 from J, leaving 6 bases between them. Germline CDR1 reads SGHVS; CDR2 reads FQNEAQ. CDR3 length equals 11 residues. The CDR3, as DNA: TGTGCCAGCAGCTTATCGGTGGAGCAGTACTTC. Translated: CASSLSVEQYF.

The V and J genes are TRBV6-5 and TRBJ1-1, with D unclear. The germline V and J ends were trimmed by 5 bases and 0 bases, with 7 bases remaining between them. Per germline, CDR1 MNHEY and CDR2 SVGAGI. The CDR3 is made up of 13 amino acids. CDR3 in amino acids: CASSLTVNTEAFF. CDR3 in DNA: TGTGCCAGCAGTCTTACAGTGAACACTGAAGCTTTCTTT.

The V gene is TRBV2, the J gene TRBJ1-6; no clear D gene. Trimming cost V 3 bases and J 6 bases, with 9 bases left between them. Looked up from germline, CDR1 is SNHLY and CDR2 is FYNNEI. This CDR3 has 14 residues. In nucleotides, the CDR3 is TGTGCCAGCAGTGATAGGGTGTCTAATTCACCCCTCCACTTT. Translation gives CASSDRVSNSPLHF.

The chain is built from TRBV28 and TRBJ1-6; D possibly corresponds to TRBD1 (5 bases). Germline values: CDR1 MDHEN, CDR2 SYDVKM. V shed 2 bases and J shed 5 bases, with 25 bases lying between them. The CDR3 consists of 20 residues. The CDR3: CASSLDPTETISINNSPLHF. The CDR3 coding sequence is TGTGCCAGCAGTTTAGATCCGACAGAGACCATTTCAATTAATAATTCACCCCTCCACTTT.

As to this clone: One end of the junction is discordant with germline, which a read error may explain. This sequence joins TRBV4-3 and TRBJ1-1; D perhaps matches TRBD1 (6 bases). Per germline, CDR1 LGHNA and CDR2 YSLEER. The CDR3 runs to 17 residues. The CDR3 nucleotides read TGCGCCAGCAGCCAAGATGCGGTAGGACAGAAGAACGCTGAAGCTTTCTTT. Translation: CASSQDAVGQKNAEAFF.

This clone was counted only a few times. Distinct nucleotide sequences in the sample also encode this CDR3. This chain connects TRBV28 to TRBJ1-5; D not resolved. The CDR3 extends over 15 amino acids. The germline gives CDR1 MDHEN, CDR2 SYDVKM. Trimming took off 3 bases at V and 0 bases at J, with 9 bases between the two ends. The CDR3 bases are TGTGCCAGCAGTTTCCGGGGTTATAGCAATCAGCCCCAGCATTTT. Translating it yields CASSFRGYSNQPQHF.